The source of this TCR beta chain is a study of OX40 agonist ivuxolimab in advanced cancers. Study-level background: Head and neck, renal cell, melanoma or hepatocellular carcinoma were the cancers that dose-escalation patients had.

As regards this clone: Antigen: not known.

Findings and limits, study-wide: Part of the nonresponder group also had normalized T-cell clonal expansion that was low.

Some clones are missing from TCRdb's copy, which holds only in-frame ones; the method was immunoSEQ multiplex PCR. The sample shows about 31,000 clones, over 75% of them seen only once. Germline CDR1 is SGHVS and CDR2 is FNYEAQ. Trimming removed 6 bases from V and 4 bases from J; junction bases left unmatched: 5. The CDR3 loop spans 13 amino acids. The gene calls are TRBV7-6 and TRBJ2-5; 7 bases match TRBD1. Sequencing used CD4+ or CD8+ T cells sorted from blood, obtained in a trial of the OX40 agonist ivuxolimab. The receptor comes from an adult with an advanced solid tumor such as melanoma, head and neck, liver or kidney cancer. This CDR3 is CASRSGQRETQYF. CDR3 nucleotide sequence: TGTGCCAGCAGATCGGGACAGAGAGAGACCCAGTACTTC. Drawing the rest from reference TRBV7-6 and TRBJ2-5, the complete variable domain is GAGVSQSPRYKVTKRGQDVALRCDPISGHVSLYWYRQALGQGPEFLTYFNYEAQQDKSGLPNDRFSAERPEGSISTLTIQRTEQRDSAMYRCASRSGQRETQYFGPGTRLLVL.